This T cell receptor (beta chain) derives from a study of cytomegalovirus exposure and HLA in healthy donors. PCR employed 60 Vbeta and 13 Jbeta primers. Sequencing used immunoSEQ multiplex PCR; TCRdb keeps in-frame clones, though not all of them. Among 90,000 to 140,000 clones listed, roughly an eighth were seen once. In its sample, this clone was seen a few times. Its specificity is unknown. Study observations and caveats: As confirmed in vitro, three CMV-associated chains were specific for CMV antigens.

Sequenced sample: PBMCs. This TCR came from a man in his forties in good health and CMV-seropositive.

This chain's CDR3 is CASIPTLDRGTDTQYF. CDR3 bases: TGCGCCAGCATTCCCACGCTAGATCGGGGCACAGATACGCAGTATTTT. This sequence joins TRBV10-1 and TRBJ2-3; D is uncertain. The V gene's germline CDR1 is WNHNN and CDR2 SYGVQD (reference sequence). The CDR3 extends over 16 amino acids. The ends were cut back, 7 bases at V and 1 base at J, with 18 bases in the middle.